These T cell receptor beta chains were read from a single sample in a study of blood T cell repertoires in COVID-19. Using immunoSEQ multiplex PCR, the repertoire was profiled, and TCRdb retains in-frame clones only, with some absent. Among approximately 120,000 clones, roughly 79% were seen once, and the ten largest hold 10% to 11%. Sequencing was performed on peripheral blood. These TCRs come from a human donor in a cohort sampled during active COVID-19. Each CDR3 is given with its conserved first and last residue.

CDR3 | J | V
CASRTGGTGGYEQYF | TRBJ2-7 | TRBV6-5
CSASPAGADYEQYF | TRBJ2-7 | TRBV20-1
CAISDVRTNEKLFF | TRBJ1-4 | TRBV10-3
CASSLSTVMNTEAFF | TRBJ1-1 | TRBV7-8
CASSLASGGAETQYF | TRBJ2-5 | TRBV7-7
CASSLATGLNTGELFF | TRBJ2-2 | TRBV5-4
CAYGPSSYNSPLHF | TRBJ1-6 | TRBV28
CSVLRDRGPAGYTF | TRBJ1-2 | TRBV29-1
CASSEDRPGNTIYF | TRBJ1-3 | TRBV10-2
CASGTADEQYF | TRBJ2-7 | TRBV10-1
CASSARAGGQETQYF | TRBJ2-5 | TRBV9
CASSNTAYEQYF | TRBJ2-7 | TRBV6-5
CASKSEGYNGELFF | TRBJ2-2 | TRBV2
CASSSNRETQYF | TRBJ2-5 | TRBV7-9
CASSPAGTGGYGYTF | TRBJ1-2 | TRBV7-6
CASSKRGLEEAFF | TRBJ1-1 | TRBV19
CASSQGLTGQGWNEQFF | TRBJ2-1 | TRBV4-1
CASSGGWGVDNEQFF | TRBJ2-1 | TRBV28
CASKLRTPEQYF | TRBJ2-7 | TRBV7-8
CASSDSEAAGPQPQHF | TRBJ1-5 | TRBV6-4
CASSSNSQTRDTQYF | TRBJ2-3 | TRBV27
CASSFRQDLGTEAFF | TRBJ1-1 | TRBV6-5
CASSSPGQYEQYF | TRBJ2-7 | TRBV7-9
CSAGQSYGYTF | TRBJ1-2 | TRBV29-1
CATSRPGQLNTEAFF | TRBJ1-1 | TRBV15
CSVLPPGGGGYTF | TRBJ1-2 | TRBV29-1
CASSLSGGSEAFF | TRBJ1-1 | TRBV11-3
CASSYGTDSGNTIYF | TRBJ1-3 | TRBV6-5
CASSDGEKGRNSYNSPLHF | TRBJ1-6 | TRBV9
CAWSPRDRGGTGNTIYF | TRBJ1-3 | TRBV30
CASSFLQGGLRNTIYF | TRBJ1-3 | TRBV5-8
CAWGTGLANVYEQYF | TRBJ2-7 | TRBV30
CASTLNQGSEKLFF | TRBJ1-4 | TRBV7-9
CASSSGGSEEKLFF | TRBJ1-4 | TRBV28
CASCPAGPPYEQYF | TRBJ2-7 | TRBV10-3
CASSLPSSYEQYF | TRBJ2-7 | TRBV7-2
CASNLGGSGNTIYF | TRBJ1-3 | TRBV3-1/TRBV3-2
CASSEIQGFQETQYF | TRBJ2-5 | TRBV25-1
CASSLMTGGASYGYTF | TRBJ1-2 | TRBV7-8
CASRITGLTSSYEQYF | TRBJ2-7 | TRBV27
CASSYPQGRSGANVLTF | TRBJ2-6 | TRBV28
CASSLPGGNTGELFF | TRBJ2-2 | TRBV5-1
CASSVGSGGDEQFF | TRBJ2-1 | TRBV6-4
CASSLGDRSEKLFF | TRBJ1-4 | TRBV11-2
CASSPLPGPGNTIYF | TRBJ1-3 | TRBV14
CSVEVGRGYADTQYF | TRBJ2-3 | TRBV29-1
CASSKSGGTYEQYF | TRBJ2-7 | TRBV6-5
CASSPSIGTSGEDGQTQYF | TRBJ2-5 | TRBV18
CAISEPPTGGGTDTQYF | TRBJ2-3 | TRBV10-3
CASRGREGRGNEKLFF | TRBJ1-4 | TRBV28
CASRERLAVLGTQYF | TRBJ2-5 | TRBV2
CASSDQGRGTIYF | TRBJ1-3 | TRBV25-1
CASSSGTGDPSNQPQHF | TRBJ1-5 | TRBV27
CASSPSPENLGKDTQYF | TRBJ2-3 | TRBV18